The sequence of this T cell receptor (beta chain) was determined in a study of patients and donors after allogeneic stem cell transplantation. Germline V gene data show CDR1 as SGHRS and CDR2 as YFSETQ. This CDR3 is 14 amino acids long. Trimming took 0 bases from V and 5 from J, leaving 11 bases between them. One entry per CDR3 protein results from TCRdb running MiXCR on the RT-PCR reads. Among about 200,000 distinct CDR3 sequences listed, 41% were seen once. This sequence joins TRBV5-1 and TRBJ1-2, with a tentative D call TRBD1 (5 bases). The sequenced sample consisted of blood, either unsorted or a sorted T cell fraction (not recorded which). The sequence came from a human donor who was either an allogeneic HSCT recipient or a stem cell or donor lymphocyte infusion donor (not recorded which). It is not recorded whose cells these are; they may come from a transplant donor. This CDR3 is CASSLEGRVYGYTF. In DNA, the CDR3 is TGCGCCAGCAGCTTGGAGGGACGGGTATATGGCTACACCTTC.